This T cell receptor (beta chain) was found in a study of T cell responses to AZD1222 COVID-19 vaccine. The data were produced by immunoSEQ multiplex PCR, yet TCRdb's version contains in-frame clones alone and is incomplete. The sample has about 160,000 clones, over 75% seen once. V was pared by 8 bases and J by 3 bases, with 14 bases between. The CDR3 has 13 amino acids. Sequenced material: peripheral blood, taken 28 days after the second AZD1222 dose. This sequence originates from an adult who received the AZD1222 COVID-19 vaccine. The V call is TRBV23-1, the J call TRBJ2-7; D gene uncertain. TRBV23-1 is labeled an ORF, and its function is uncertain. CDR3 DNA sequence: TGCGCCAGCCGATCTCTTAACATCTACGAGCAGTACTTC. Translating it yields CASRSLNIYEQYF.